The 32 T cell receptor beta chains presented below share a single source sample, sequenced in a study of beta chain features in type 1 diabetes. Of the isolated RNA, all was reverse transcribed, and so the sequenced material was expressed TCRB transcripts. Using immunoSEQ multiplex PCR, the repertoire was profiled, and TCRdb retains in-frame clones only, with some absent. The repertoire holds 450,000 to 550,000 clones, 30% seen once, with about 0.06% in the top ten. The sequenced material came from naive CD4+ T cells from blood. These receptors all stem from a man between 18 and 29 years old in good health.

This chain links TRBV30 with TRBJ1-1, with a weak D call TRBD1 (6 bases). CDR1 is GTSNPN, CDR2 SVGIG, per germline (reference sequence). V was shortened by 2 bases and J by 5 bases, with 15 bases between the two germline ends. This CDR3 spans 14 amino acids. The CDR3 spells CAWSPRTERTEAFF. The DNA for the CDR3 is TGTGCCTGGAGTCCTCGGACAGAACGTACTGAAGCTTTCTTT.

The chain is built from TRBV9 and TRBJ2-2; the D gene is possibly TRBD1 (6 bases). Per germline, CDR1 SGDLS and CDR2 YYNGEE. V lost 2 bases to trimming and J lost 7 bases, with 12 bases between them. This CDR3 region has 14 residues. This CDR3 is CASSVAGQFGELFF. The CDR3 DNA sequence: TGTGCCAGCAGCGTGGCAGGACAGTTCGGGGAGCTGTTTTTT. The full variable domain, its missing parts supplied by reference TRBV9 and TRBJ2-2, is DSGVTQTPKHLITATGQRVTLRCSPRSGDLSVYWYQQSLDQGLQFLIQYYNGEERAKGNILERFSAQQFPDLHSELNLSSLELGDSALYFCASSVAGQFGELFFGEGSRLTVL.

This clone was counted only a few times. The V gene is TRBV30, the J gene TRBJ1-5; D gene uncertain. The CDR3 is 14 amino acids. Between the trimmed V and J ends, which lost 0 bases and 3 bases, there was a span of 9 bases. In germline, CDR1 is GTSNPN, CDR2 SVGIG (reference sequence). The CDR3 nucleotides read TGTGCCTGGAGTGTACTCCAGCACAATCAGCCCCAGCATTTT. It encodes CAWSVLQHNQPQHF.

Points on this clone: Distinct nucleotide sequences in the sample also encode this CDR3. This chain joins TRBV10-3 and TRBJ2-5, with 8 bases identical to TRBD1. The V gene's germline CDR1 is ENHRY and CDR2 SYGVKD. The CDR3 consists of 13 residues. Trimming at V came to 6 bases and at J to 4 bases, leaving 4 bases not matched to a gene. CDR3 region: CAISPGQGETQYF. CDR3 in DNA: TGTGCCATCAGCCCCGGACAGGGAGAGACCCAGTACTTC.

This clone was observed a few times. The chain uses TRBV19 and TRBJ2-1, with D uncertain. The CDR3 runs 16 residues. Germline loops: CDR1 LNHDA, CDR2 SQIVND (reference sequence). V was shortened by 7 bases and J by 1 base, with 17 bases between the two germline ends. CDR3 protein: CASTSGNTLSYNEQFF. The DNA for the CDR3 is TGTGCCAGTACCTCGGGCAATACCCTTTCCTACAATGAGCAGTTCTTC.

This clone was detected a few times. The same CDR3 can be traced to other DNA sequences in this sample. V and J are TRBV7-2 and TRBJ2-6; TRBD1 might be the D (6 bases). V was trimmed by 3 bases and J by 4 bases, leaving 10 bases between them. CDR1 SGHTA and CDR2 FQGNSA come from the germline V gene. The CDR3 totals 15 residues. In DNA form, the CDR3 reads TGTGCCAGCAGCTTTCAGGGGACGGGGGCCAACGTCCTGACTTTC. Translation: CASSFQGTGANVLTF.

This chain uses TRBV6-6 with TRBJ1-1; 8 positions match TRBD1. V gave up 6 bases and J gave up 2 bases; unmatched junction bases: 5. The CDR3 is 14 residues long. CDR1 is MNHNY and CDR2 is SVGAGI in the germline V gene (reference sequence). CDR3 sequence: CASSWGQANTEAFF. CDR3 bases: TGTGCCAGCAGCTGGGGACAGGCAAACACTGAAGCTTTCTTT.

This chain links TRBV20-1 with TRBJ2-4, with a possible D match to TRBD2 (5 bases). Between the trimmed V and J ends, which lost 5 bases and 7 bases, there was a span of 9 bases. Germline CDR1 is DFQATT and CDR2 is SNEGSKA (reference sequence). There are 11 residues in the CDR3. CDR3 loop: CSARDRNIQYF. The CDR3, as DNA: TGCAGTGCTCGGGATCGGAACATTCAGTACTTC.

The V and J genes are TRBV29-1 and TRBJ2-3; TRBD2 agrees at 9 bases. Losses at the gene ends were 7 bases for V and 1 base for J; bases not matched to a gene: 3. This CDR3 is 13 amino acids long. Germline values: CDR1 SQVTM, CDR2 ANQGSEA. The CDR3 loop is CSGWTSGTDTQYF. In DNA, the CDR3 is TGCAGCGGTTGGACTAGCGGCACAGATACGCAGTATTTT.

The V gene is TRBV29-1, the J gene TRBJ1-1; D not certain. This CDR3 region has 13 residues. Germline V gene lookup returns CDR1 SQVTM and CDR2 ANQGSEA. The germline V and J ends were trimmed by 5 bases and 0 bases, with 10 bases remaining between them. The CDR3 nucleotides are TGCAGCGTTTCATGGACGATGAACACTGAAGCTTTCTTT. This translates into CSVSWTMNTEAFF.

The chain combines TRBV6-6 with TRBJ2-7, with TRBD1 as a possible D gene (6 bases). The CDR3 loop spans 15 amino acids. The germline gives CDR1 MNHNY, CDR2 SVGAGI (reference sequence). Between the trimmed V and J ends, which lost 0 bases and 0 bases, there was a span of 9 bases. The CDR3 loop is CASSYSLQGSYEQYF. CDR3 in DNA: TGTGCCAGCAGTTACTCACTACAGGGCTCCTACGAGCAGTACTTC.

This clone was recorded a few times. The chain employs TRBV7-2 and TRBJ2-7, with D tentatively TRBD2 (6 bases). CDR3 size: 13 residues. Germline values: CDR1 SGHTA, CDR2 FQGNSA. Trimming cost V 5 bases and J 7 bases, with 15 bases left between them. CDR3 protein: CASSARLGLEQYF. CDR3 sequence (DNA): TGTGCCAGCAGCGCCAGACTAGGTTTGGAGCAGTACTTC.

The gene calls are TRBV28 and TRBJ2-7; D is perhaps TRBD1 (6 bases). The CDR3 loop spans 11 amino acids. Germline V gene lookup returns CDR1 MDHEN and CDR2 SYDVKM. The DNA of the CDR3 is TGTGTCGTGACAGGTTCCTACGAGCAGTACTTC. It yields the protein CVVTGSYEQYF.

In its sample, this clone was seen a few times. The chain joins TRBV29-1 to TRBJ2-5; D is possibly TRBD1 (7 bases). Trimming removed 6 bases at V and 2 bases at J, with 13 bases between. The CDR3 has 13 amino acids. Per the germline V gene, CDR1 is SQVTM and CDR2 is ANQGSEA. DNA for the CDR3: TGCAGCGTGGGGGGACAGACGCAAGAGACCCAGTACTTC. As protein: CSVGGQTQETQYF. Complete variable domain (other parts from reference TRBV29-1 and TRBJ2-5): SAVISQKPSRDICQRGTSLTIQCQVDSQVTMMFWYRQQPGQSLTLIATANQGSEATYESGFVIDKFPISRPNLTFSTLTVSNMSPEDSSIYLCSVGGQTQETQYFGPGTRLLVL.

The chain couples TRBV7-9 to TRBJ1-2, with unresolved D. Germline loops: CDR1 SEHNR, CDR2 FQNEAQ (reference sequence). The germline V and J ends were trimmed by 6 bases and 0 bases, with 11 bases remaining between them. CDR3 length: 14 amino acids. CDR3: CASSGQRANYGYTF. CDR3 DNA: TGTGCCAGCAGTGGGCAGAGAGCTAACTATGGCTACACCTTC.

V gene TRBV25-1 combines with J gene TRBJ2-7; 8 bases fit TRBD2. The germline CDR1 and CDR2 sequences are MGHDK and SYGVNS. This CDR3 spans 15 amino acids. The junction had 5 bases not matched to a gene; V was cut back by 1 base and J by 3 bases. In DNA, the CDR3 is TGTGCCAGCAGTGAATCCTCCGGGACTAGCTACGAGCAGTACTTC. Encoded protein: CASSESSGTSYEQYF.

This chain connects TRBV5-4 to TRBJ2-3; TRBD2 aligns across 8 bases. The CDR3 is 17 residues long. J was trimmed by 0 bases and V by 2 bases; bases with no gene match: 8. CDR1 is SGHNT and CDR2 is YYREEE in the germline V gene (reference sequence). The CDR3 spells CASSFDVLAASTDTQYF. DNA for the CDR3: TGTGCCAGCAGCTTCGATGTACTAGCGGCCAGCACAGATACGCAGTATTTT.

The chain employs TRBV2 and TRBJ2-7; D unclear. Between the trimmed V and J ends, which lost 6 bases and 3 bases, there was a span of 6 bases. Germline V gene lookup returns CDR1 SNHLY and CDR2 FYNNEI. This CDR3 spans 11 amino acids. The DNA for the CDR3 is TGTGCCAGCAGGGGTTTCTACGAGCAGTACTTC. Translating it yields CASRGFYEQYF.

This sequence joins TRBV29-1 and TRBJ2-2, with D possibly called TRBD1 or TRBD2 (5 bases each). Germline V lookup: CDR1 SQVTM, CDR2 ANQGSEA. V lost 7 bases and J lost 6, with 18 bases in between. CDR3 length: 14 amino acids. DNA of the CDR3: TGCAGCGCCGGGGTGGGCAGGGATGCCGGGGAGCTGTTTTTT. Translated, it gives CSAGVGRDAGELFF.

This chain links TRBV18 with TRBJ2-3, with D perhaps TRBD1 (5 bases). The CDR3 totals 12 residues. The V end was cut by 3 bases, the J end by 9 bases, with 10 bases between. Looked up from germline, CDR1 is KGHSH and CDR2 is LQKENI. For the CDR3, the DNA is TGTGCCAGCTCACCTACGCCAGGGACGCAGTATTTT. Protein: CASSPTPGTQYF.

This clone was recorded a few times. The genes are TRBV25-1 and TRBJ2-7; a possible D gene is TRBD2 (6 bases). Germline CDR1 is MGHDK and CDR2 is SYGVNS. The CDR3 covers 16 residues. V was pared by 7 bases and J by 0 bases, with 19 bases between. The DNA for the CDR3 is TGTGCCAGCACCCAAATGGGGACTGGGAGCTCCTACGAGCAGTACTTC. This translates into CASTQMGTGSSYEQYF.

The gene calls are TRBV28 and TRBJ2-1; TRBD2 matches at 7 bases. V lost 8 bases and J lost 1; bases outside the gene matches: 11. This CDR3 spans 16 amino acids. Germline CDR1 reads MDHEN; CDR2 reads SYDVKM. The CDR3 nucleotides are TGTGCCAGCTGCCGCAGCGGGGCCTCTTCCTACAATGAGCAGTTCTTC. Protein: CASCRSGASSYNEQFF.

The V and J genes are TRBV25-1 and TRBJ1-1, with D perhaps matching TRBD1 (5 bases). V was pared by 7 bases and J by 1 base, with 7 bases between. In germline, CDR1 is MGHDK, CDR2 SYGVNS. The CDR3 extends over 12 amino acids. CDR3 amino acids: CASTGGNTEAFF. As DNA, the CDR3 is TGTGCCAGCACGGGGGGGAACACTGAAGCTTTCTTT.

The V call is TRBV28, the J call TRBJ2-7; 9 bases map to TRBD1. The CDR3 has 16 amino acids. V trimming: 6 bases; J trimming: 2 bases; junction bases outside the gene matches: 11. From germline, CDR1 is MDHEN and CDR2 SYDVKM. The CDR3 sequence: CASRLTGTGIAYEQYF. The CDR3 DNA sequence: TGTGCCAGCAGACTAACCGGGACAGGGATAGCCTACGAGCAGTACTTC. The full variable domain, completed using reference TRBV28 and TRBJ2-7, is DVKVTQSSRYLVKRTGEKVFLECVQDMDHENMFWYRQDPGLGLRLIYFSYDVKMKEKGDIPEGYSVSREKKERFSLILESASTNQTSMYLCASRLTGTGIAYEQYFGPGTRLTVT.

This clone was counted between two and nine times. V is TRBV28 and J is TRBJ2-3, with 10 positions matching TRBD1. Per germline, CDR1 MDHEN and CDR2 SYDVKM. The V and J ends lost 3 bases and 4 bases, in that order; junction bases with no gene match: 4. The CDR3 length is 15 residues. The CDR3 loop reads CASSFRDRGADTQYF. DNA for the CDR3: TGTGCCAGCAGTTTCCGGGACAGGGGTGCAGATACGCAGTATTTT.

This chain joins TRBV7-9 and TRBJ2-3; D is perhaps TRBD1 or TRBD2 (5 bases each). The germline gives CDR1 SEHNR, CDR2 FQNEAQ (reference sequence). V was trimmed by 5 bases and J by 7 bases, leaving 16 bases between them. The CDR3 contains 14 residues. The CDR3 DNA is TGTGCCAGCAGCCCCCGGGACCTTGATAATACGCAGTATTTT. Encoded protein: CASSPRDLDNTQYF.

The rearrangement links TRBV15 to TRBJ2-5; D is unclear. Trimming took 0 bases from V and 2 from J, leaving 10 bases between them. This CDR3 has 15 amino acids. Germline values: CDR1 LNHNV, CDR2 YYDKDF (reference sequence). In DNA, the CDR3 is TGTGCCACCAGCAGAGAGGAATTCGTGCAAGAGACCCAGTACTTC. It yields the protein CATSREEFVQETQYF. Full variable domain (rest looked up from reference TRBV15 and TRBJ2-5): DAMVIQNPRYQVTQFGKPVTLSCSQTLNHNVMYWYQQKSSQAPKLLFHYYDKDFNNEADTPDNFQSRRPNTSFCFLDIRSPGLGDTAMYLCATSREEFVQETQYFGPGTRLLVL.

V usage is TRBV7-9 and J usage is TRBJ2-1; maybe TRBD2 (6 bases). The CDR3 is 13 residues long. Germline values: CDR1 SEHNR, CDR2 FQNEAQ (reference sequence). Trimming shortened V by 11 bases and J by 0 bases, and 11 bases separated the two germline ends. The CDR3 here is CAGASVSYNEQFF. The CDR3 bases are TGTGCCGGTGCTAGCGTCTCCTACAATGAGCAGTTCTTC. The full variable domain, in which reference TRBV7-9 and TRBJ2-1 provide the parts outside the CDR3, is DTGVSQNPRHKITKRGQNVTFRCDPISEHNRLYWYRQTLGQGPEFLTYFQNEAQLEKSRLLSDRFSAERPKGSFSTLEIQRTEQGDSAMYLCAGASVSYNEQFFGPGTRLTVL.

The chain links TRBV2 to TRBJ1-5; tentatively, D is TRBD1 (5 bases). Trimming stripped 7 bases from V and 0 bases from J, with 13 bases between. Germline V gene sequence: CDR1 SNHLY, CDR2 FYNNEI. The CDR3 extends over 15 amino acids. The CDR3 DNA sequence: TGTGCCAGCACGGGGCAGCGAGATAGCAATCAGCCCCAGCATTTT. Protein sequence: CASTGQRDSNQPQHF.

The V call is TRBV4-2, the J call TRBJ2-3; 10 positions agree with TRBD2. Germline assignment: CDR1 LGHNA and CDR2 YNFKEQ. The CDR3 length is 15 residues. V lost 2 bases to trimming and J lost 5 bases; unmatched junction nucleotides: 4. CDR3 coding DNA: TGTGCCAGCAGCCAACCCCGACTAGCGGGAGATACGCAGTATTTT. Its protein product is CASSQPRLAGDTQYF.

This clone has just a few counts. This CDR3 is CASSSDRSYYNEQFF. The DNA of the CDR3 is TGTGCCAGCAGTTCGGACAGGAGCTATTACAATGAGCAGTTCTTC. The chain links TRBV27 to TRBJ2-1; 7 bases fit TRBD1. The germline V gene has CDR1 MNHEY and CDR2 SMNVEV (reference sequence). V trimming: 4 bases; J trimming: 4 bases; junction bases outside the gene matches: 7. The CDR3 loop spans 15 amino acids.

CDR3 region: CASSFSGPQYF. DNA of the CDR3: TGTGCCAGCAGCTTTTCCGGACCGCAGTACTTC. The J gene is TRBJ2-7, the V gene TRBV7-2; D gene unclear. Germline CDR1 reads SGHTA; CDR2 reads FQGNSA. The CDR3 is 11 residues long. Trimming took 3 bases from V and 9 from J, leaving 9 bases between them.